This entry features one TCR beta chain sequence. Antigen unknown. PCR primers comprised 60 Vbeta and 13 Jbeta primers. Generated by immunoSEQ multiplex PCR, the TCRdb table keeps only in-frame clones and is missing some. The sample has around 68,000 clones; roughly four fifths are singletons. This sample was taken from a study of cytomegalovirus exposure and HLA in healthy donors. Trimming left V 2 bases short and J 7 bases short, with 9 bases between. The V gene's germline CDR1 is MNHEY and CDR2 SVGAGI. The CDR3 totals 13 residues. Study results and caveats: Evidence from a later analysis indicated that most CMV-associated TCR beta chains looked HLA-restricted. As a later analysis revealed, the rate of TCR association differed by HLA locus, with DRB1 most and HLA-C fewest. In a later analysis, compared with equally common non-associated chains, HLA-associated beta chains were more expanded. The investigators catalogued 160 or so TCR beta chains as cytomegalovirus-associated.

The rearrangement joins TRBV6-5 to TRBJ2-1; D remains unclear. The specimen was PBMCs. The sequence came from a woman aged 25 to 45 in good health and CMV-seropositive. The CDR3 DNA is TGTGCCAGCAGTTACCAAACTACAAATGAGCAGTTCTTC. This codes for CASSYQTTNEQFF.